This TCR beta chain was profiled in a study of OX40 agonist ivuxolimab in advanced cancers. For the study at large: Every 2 weeks, ivuxolimab was infused into the patients intravenously at between 0.01 and 10 mg/kg. Previous treatment with anti-PD-1, anti-PD-L1 or anti-CTLA-4 therapy was allowed; about 40% had received some.

Exclusion applied to patients with autoimmune disease history or systemic immunosuppression. J gave up 1 base and V 8 bases, and 5 bases lay outside the gene matches. This CDR3 has 14 residues. The protocol was immunoSEQ multiplex PCR, while the TCRdb copy is restricted to in-frame clones and leaves out a portion. The repertoire has 36,000 or so clones, around 85% of them found once; the top ten carry over 8.5%. The receptor was derived from an adult with an advanced solid tumor such as melanoma, head and neck, liver or kidney cancer. Specimen: CD4+ or CD8+ T cells sorted from blood, collected in a trial of the OX40 agonist ivuxolimab. The chain has TRBV23-1 and TRBJ1-2; 9 nucleotides match TRBD1. TRBV23-1 is labeled an ORF, and its function is uncertain. CDR3: CASFRDRVNYGYTF. In DNA, the CDR3 is TGCGCCAGCTTCCGGGACAGGGTTAACTATGGCTACACCTTC.